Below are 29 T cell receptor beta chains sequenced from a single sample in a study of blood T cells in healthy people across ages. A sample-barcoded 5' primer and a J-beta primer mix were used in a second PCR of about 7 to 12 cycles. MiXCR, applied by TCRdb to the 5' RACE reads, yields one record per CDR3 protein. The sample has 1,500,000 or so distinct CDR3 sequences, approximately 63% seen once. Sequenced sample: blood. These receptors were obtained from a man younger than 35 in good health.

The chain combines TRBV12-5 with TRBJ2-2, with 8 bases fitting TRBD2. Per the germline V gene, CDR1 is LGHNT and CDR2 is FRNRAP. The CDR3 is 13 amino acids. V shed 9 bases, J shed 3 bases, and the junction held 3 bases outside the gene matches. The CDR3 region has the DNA TGTGCTAGCGGGAGGGCGCACACCGGGGAGCTGTTTTTT. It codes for CASGRAHTGELFF.

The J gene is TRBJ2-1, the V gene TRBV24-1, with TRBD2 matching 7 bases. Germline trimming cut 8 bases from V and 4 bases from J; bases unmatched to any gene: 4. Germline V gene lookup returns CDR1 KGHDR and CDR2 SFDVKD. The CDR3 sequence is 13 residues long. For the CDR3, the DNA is TGTGCCACCAACCGGGAGGCTTACAATGAGCAGTTCTTC. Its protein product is CATNREAYNEQFF.

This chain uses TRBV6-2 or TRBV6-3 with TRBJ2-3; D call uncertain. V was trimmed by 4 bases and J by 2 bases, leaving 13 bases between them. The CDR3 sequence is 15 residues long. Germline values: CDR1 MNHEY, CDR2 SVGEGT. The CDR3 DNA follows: TGTGCCAGCAGTTCGGAGATTACATACACAGATACGCAGTATTTT. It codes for CASSSEITYTDTQYF.

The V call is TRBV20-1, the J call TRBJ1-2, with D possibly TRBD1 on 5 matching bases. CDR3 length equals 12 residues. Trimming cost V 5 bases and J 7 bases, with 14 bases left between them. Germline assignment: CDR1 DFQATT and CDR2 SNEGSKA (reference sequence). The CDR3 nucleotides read TGCAGTGCTGAGTCGGGGCTACGTGGCTACACCTTC. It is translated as CSAESGLRGYTF.

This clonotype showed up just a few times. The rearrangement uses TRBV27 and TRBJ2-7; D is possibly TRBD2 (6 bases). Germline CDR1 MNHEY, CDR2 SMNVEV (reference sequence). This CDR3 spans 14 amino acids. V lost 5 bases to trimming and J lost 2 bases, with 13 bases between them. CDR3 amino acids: CASSTWDSAYEQYF. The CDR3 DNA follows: TGTGCCAGCAGTACCTGGGACTCCGCCTACGAGCAGTACTTC.

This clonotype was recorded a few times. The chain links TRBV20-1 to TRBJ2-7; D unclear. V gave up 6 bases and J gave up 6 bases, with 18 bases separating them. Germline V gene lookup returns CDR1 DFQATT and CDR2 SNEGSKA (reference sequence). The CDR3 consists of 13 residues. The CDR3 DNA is TGCAGTGCGTCGGAGATTATACCAGCCGAGCAGTACTTC. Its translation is CSASEIIPAEQYF.

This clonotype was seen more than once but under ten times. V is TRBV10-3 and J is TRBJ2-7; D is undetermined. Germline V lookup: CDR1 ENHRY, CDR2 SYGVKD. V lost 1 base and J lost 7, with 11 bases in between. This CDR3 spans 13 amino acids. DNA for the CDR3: TGTGCCATCAGTGAGTTGCCGACCGAGGAGCAGTACTTC. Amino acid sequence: CAISELPTEEQYF.

CDR3 in DNA: TGCGCCAGCAGCCAAGTTCCTAGCGGGACAAGCACAGATACGCAGTATTTT. As protein: CASSQVPSGTSTDTQYF. The chain carries TRBV4-3 and TRBJ2-3; 9 nucleotides align to TRBD2. CDR3 length equals 17 residues. The ends lost 1 base at V and 0 bases at J; junction bases unmatched: 5. Per germline, CDR1 LGHNA and CDR2 YSLEER.

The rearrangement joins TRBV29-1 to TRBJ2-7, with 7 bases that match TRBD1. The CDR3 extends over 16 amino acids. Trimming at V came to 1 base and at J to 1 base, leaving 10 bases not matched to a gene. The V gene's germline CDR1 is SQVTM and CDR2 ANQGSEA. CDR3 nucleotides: TGCAGCGTTGAAGTGGTCGGGCAGGGGGAATCCTACGAGCAGTACTTC. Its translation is CSVEVVGQGESYEQYF.

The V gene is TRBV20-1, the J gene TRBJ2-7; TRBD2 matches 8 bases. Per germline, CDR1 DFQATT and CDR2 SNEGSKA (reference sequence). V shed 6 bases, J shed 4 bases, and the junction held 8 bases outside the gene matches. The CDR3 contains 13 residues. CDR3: CSAPAGAIYEQYF. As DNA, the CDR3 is TGCAGTGCCCCAGCGGGGGCCATTTACGAGCAGTACTTC.

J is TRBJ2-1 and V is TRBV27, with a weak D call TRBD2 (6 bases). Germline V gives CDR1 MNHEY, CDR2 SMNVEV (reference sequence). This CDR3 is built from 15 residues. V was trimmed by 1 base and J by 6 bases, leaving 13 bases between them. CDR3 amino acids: CASSLLRGEVNEQFF. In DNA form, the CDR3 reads TGTGCCAGCAGTTTATTGCGGGGTGAGGTCAATGAGCAGTTCTTC.

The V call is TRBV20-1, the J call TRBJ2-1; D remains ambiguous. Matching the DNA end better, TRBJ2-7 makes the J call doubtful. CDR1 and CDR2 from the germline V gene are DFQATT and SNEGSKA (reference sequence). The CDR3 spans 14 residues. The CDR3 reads CSASLRPIGYEQYF. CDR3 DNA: TGCAGTGCTAGCCTTAGGCCCATCGGGTACGAGCAGTACTTC.

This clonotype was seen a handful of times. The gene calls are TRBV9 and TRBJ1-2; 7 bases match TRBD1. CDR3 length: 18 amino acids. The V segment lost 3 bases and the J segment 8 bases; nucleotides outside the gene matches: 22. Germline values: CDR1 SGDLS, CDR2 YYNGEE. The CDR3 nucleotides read TGTGCCAGCAGCGGGAGCCGCTTACAGGGGAGTAGCAGAGAGGGCTACACCTTC. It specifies CASSGSRLQGSSREGYTF.

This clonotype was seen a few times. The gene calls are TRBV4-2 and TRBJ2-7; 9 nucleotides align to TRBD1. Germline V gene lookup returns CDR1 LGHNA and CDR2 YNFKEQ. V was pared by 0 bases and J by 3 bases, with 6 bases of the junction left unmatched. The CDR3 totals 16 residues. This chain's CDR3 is CASSQDQDRGSYEQYF. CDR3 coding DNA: TGTGCCAGCAGCCAAGATCAGGACAGGGGCAGCTACGAGCAGTACTTC.

CDR3 loop: CASSLRATGENSPLHF. The CDR3 nucleotides read TGTGCCAGCAGCTTAAGGGCAACAGGGGAGAATTCACCCCTCCACTTT. The V and J genes are TRBV11-2 and TRBJ1-6; 7 bases are shared with TRBD1. The length of the CDR3 is 16 residues. V shed 2 bases, J shed 7 bases, and the junction held 8 bases outside the gene matches. Germline V gives CDR1 SGHAT, CDR2 FQNNGV.

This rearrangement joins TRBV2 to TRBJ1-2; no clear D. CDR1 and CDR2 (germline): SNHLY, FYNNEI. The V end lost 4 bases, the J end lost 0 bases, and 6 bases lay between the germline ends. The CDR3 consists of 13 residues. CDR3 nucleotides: TGTGCCAGCAGTGTTAGTTCTAACTATGGCTACACCTTC. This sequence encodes CASSVSSNYGYTF.

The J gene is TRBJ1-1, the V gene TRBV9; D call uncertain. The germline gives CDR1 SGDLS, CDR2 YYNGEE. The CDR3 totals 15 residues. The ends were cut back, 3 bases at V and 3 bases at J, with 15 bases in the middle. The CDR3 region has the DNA TGTGCCAGCAGCGCCTATCCGACATACCACACTGAAGCTTTCTTT. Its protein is CASSAYPTYHTEAFF. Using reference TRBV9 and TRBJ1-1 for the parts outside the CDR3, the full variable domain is DSGVTQTPKHLITATGQRVTLRCSPRSGDLSVYWYQQSLDQGLQFLIQYYNGEERAKGNILERFSAQQFPDLHSELNLSSLELGDSALYFCASSAYPTYHTEAFFGQGTRLTVV.

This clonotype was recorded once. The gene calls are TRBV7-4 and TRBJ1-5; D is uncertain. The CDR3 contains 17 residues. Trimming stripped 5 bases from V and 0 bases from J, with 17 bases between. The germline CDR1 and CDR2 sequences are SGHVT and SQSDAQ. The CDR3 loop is CASSLRSGPYSNQPQHF. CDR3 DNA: TGTGCCAGCAGCCTGCGGTCAGGACCTTATAGCAATCAGCCCCAGCATTTT.

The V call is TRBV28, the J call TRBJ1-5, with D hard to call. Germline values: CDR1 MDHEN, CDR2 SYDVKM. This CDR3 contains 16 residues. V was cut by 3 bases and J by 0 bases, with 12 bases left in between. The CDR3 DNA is TGTGCCAGCAGTTTTGGTAGGACCCTTAGCAATCAGCCCCAGCATTTT. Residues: CASSFGRTLSNQPQHF.

The DNA for the CDR3 is TGTGCCAGCAGTAGGGACGATCAGCCCCAGCATTTT. Its translation is CASSRDDQPQHF. The chain joins TRBV6-1 to TRBJ1-5; D may be TRBD1 (5 bases). The CDR3 consists of 12 residues. Trimming took 5 bases from V and 5 from J, leaving 7 bases between them. Germline values: CDR1 MNHNS, CDR2 SASEGT.

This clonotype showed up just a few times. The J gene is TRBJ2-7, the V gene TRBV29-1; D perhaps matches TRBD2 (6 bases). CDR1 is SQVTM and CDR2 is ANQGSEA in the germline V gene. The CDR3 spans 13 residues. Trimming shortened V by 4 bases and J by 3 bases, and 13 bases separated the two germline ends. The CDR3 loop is CSVGAGPNYEQYF. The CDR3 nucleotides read TGCAGCGTTGGCGCGGGACCAAACTACGAGCAGTACTTC.

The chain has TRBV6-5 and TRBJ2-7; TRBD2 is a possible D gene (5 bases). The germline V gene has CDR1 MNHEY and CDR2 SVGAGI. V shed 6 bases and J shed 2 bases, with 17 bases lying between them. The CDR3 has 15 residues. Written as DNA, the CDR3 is TGTGCCAGCAGAGCGGTGGCGGGTTTAACCTACGAGCAGTACTTC. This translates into CASRAVAGLTYEQYF.

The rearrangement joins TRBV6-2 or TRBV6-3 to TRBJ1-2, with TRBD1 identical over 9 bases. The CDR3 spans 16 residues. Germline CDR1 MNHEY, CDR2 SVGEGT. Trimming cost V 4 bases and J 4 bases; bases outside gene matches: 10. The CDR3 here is CASSSPGQGPAYGYTF. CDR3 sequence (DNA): TGTGCCAGCAGTTCCCCGGGACAGGGCCCGGCCTATGGCTACACCTTC.

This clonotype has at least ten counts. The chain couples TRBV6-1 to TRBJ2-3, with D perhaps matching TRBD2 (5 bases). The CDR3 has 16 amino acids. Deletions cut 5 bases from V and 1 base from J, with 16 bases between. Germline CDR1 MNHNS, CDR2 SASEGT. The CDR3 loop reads CASSQSPGMGTDTQYF. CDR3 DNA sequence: TGTGCCAGCAGTCAGTCTCCGGGGATGGGCACAGATACGCAGTATTTT.

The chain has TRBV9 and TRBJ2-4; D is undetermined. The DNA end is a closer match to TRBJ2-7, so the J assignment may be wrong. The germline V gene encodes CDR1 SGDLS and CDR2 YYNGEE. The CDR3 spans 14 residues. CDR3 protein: CASSAYTVPYEQYF. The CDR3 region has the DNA TGTGCCAGCAGCGCCTATACAGTACCCTACGAGCAGTACTTC.

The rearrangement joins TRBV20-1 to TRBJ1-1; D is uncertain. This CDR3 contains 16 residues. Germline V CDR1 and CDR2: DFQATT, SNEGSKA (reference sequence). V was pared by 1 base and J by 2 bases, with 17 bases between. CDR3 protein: CSARVERVGINTEAFF. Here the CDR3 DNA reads TGCAGTGCTAGAGTAGAACGGGTGGGGATAAACACTGAAGCTTTCTTT.

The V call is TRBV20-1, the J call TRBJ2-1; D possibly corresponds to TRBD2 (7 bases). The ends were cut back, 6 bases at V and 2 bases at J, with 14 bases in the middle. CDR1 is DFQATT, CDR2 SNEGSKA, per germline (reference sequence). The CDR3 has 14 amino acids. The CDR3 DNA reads TGCAGTGCAAATCCGGGGGGCGCCTACAATGAGCAGTTCTTC. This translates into CSANPGGAYNEQFF.

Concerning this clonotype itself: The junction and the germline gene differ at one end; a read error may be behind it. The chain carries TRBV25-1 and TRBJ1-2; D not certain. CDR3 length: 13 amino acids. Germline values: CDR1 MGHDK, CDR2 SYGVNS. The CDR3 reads CASGERWGYGYTF. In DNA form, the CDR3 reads TGTGCCAGCGGTGAACGATGGGGCTATGGCTACACCTTC.

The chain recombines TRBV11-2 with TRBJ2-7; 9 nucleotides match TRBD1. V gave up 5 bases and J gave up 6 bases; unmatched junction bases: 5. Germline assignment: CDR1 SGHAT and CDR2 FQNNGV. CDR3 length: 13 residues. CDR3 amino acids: CASSPRTGAEQYF. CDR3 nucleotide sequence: TGTGCCAGCAGCCCCCGGACAGGGGCCGAGCAGTACTTC.